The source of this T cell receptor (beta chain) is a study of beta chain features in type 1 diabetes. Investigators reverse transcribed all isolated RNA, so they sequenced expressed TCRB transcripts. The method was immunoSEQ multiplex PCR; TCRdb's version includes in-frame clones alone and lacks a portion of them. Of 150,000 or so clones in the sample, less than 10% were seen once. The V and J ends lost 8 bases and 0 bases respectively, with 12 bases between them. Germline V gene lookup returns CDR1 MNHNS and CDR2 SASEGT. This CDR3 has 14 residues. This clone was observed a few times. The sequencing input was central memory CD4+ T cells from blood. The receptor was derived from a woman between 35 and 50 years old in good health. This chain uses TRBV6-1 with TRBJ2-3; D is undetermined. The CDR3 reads CASLNSPSTDTQYF. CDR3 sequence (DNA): TGTGCCAGCCTTAACTCCCCTAGCACAGATACGCAGTATTTT.